This T cell receptor (beta chain) was sequenced in a study of metastatic and nonmetastatic thyroid tumors. Findings and limits, study-wide: In blood and tumor, TCR beta diversity was reportedly significantly higher in malignant thyroid tumors than in benign nodules.

Original processing methods: The distant-metastasis classifier for papillary thyroid cancer was built from CDR3 differences across clinicopathological groups. Via MiXCR, TCRdb re-called the PCR reads. The V and J calls shown here were made by TCRdb, not taken from the authors' results. Seen here are under 50,000 clones, about 29% observed once, and the top ten hold roughly a tenth. This CDR3 is 14 amino acids long. Germline V gene sequence: CDR1 SGHVS, CDR2 FQNEAQ. The V segment lost 4 bases and the J segment 3 bases; nucleotides outside the gene matches: 0. This clone was found many times. Its antigen is not identified. Not a single patient had been given any form of treatment at any point before undergoing thyroid surgery.

The sequenced material came from blood. This receptor was identified in a male donor with papillary thyroid cancer or a benign thyroid nodule (not recorded which). Some clones in this sample may be carry-over from other donors' samples. The chain is built from TRBV7-8 and TRBJ2-3, with 11 nucleotides matching TRBD2. CDR3 sequence (DNA): TGTGCCAGCAGCTGGACTAGCGGGACAGATACGCAGTATTTT. Amino acid sequence: CASSWTSGTDTQYF.